This entry lists 4 T cell receptor beta chains sequenced from one sample in a study of early T cells in non-severe SARS-CoV-2 infection. Via MiXCR, TCRdb re-called the 5' RACE reads, giving one row per CDR3 protein. Of about 60,000 distinct CDR3 sequences detected, roughly 13% appear once; the ten largest clones hold around 5%. Sequenced: whole blood. The receptors were sampled from an adult who was a healthcare worker with PCR-confirmed SARS-CoV-2 infection or an uninfected control (not recorded which).

This clonotype came up many times. V usage is TRBV7-9 and J usage is TRBJ1-5; the D is unclear. Looked up from germline, CDR1 is SEHNR and CDR2 is FQNEAQ (reference sequence). The CDR3 totals 12 residues. Trimming left V 1 base short and J 6 bases short, with 4 bases between. The CDR3 region is CASSLGSQPQHF. The CDR3, as DNA: TGTGCCAGCAGCTTAGGGTCTCAGCCCCAGCATTTT.

This clonotype was seen repeatedly, ten times or more. The gene calls are TRBV30 and TRBJ1-1; D is possibly TRBD1 (5 bases). From germline, CDR1 is GTSNPN and CDR2 SVGIG (reference sequence). The CDR3 sequence is 10 residues long. The ends were cut back, 5 bases at V and 7 bases at J, with 8 bases in the middle. As DNA, the CDR3 is TGTGCCTGGGGGGGGAGTGAAGCTTTCTTT. Encoded protein: CAWGGSEAFF.

Notes on this clonotype: At one boundary the junction diverges from the germline segment, which might be a read error. The V call is TRBV20-1, the J call TRBJ1-4, with TRBD1 as a possible D gene (5 bases). The germline V gene has CDR1 DFQATT and CDR2 SNEGSKA (reference sequence). There are 12 residues in the CDR3. The CDR3 region has the DNA TGTGGGGGAAGATCAACTAATGAAAAACTGTTTTTT. Its protein is CGGRSTNEKLFF.

This clonotype was recorded many times. This sequence joins TRBV30 and TRBJ1-5, with D maybe TRBD1 (6 bases). The CDR3 is 16 residues long. CDR1 GTSNPN and CDR2 SVGIG come from the germline V gene (reference sequence). V was shortened by 3 bases and J by 2 bases, with 17 bases between the two germline ends. The CDR3: CAWRNPTGRGNQPQHF. CDR3 DNA sequence: TGTGCCTGGAGAAATCCCACAGGGAGAGGCAATCAGCCCCAGCATTTT.